This T cell receptor beta chain stems from a study of shared clonotypes between healthy human individuals. The donors, healthy adults who were HIV-negative, had experienced no recent acute infections or vaccinations. Trimming took 0 bases from V and 5 from J, leaving 13 bases between them. CDR3 length: 15 amino acids. Per germline, CDR1 SNHLY and CDR2 FYNNEI. In regard to this clone: Its antigen is unidentified.

Study results and caveats: Depth of sequencing was expected to influence donor clonotype sharing.

TCRdb's table, derived via immunoSEQ multiplex PCR, lists solely in-frame clones and lacks some. Found here are about 520,000 clones, 90% to 97% of them singletons; the top ten hold about 0.06%. The gene calls are TRBV2 and TRBJ1-2; no clear D gene. Sequencing was carried out using naive CD4+ T cells sorted from blood. Subset given: CD45RA+ positively selected. The TCR sequence derives from a woman in her 30s in good health. CDR3 region: CASSEASSATYGYTF. The CDR3 DNA reads as TGTGCCAGCAGTGAAGCTTCTTCCGCGACTTATGGCTACACCTTC.